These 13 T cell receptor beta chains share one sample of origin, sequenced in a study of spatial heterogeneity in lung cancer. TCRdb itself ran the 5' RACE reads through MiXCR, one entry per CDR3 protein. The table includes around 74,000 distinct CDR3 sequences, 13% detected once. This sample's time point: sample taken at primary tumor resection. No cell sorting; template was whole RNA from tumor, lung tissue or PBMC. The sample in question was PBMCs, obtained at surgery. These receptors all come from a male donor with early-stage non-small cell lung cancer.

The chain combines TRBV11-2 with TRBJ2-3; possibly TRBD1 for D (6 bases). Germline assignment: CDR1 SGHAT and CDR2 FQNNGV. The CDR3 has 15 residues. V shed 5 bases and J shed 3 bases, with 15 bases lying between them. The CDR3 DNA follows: TGTGCCAGCAGCCCCCCGGGCAGGGGTACAGATACGCAGTATTTT. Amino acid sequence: CASSPPGRGTDTQYF.

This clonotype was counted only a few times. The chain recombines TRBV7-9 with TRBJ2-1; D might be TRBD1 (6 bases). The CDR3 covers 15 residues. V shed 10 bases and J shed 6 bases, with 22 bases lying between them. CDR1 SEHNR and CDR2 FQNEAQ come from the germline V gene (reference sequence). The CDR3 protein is CATNTGSLRGNEQFF. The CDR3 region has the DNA TGTGCCACTAATACAGGGTCCCTGAGAGGCAATGAGCAGTTCTTC. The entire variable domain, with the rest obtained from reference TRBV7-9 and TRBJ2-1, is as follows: DTGVSQNPRHKITKRGQNVTFRCDPISEHNRLYWYRQTLGQGPEFLTYFQNEAQLEKSRLLSDRFSAERPKGSFSTLEIQRTEQGDSAMYLCATNTGSLRGNEQFFGPGTRLTVL.

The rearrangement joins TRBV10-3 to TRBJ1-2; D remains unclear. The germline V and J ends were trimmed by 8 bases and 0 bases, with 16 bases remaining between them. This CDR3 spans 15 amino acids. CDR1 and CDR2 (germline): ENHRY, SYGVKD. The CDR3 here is CAIHSVDGPNYGYTF. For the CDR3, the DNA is TGTGCCATCCACAGTGTGGACGGACCTAACTATGGCTACACCTTC.

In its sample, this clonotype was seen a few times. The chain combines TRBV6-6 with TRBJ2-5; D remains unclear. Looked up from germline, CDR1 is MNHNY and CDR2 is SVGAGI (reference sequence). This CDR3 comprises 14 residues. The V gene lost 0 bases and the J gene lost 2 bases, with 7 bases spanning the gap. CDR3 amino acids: CASSYSDLQETQYF. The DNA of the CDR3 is TGTGCCAGCAGTTACTCCGACTTACAAGAGACCCAGTACTTC.

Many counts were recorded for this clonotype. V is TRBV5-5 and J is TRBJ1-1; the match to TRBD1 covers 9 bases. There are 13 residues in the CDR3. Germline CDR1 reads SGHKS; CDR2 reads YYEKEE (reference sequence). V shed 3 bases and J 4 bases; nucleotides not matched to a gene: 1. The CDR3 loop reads CASSWDRATEAFF. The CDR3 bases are TGTGCCAGCAGCTGGGACAGGGCCACTGAAGCTTTCTTT. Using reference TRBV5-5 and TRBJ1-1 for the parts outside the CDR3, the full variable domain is DAGVTQSPTHLIKTRGQQVTLRCSPISGHKSVSWYQQVLGQGPQFIFQYYEKEERGRGNFPDRFSARQFPNYSSELNVNALLLGDSALYLCASSWDRATEAFFGQGTRLTVV.

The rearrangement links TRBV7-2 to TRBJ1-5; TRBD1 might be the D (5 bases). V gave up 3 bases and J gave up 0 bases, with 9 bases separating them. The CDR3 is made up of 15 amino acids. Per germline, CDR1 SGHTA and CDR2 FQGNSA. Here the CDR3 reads CASSFTGDSNQPQHF. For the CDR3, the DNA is TGTGCCAGCAGCTTTACAGGTGATAGCAATCAGCCCCAGCATTTT.

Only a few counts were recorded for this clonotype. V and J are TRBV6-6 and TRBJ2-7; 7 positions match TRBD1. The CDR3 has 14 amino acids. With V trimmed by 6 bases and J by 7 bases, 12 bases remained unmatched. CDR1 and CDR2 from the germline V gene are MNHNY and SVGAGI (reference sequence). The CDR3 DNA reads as TGTGCCAGCAGCCAGGGACAGTCTTTTGGGGAGCAGTACTTC. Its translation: CASSQGQSFGEQYF.

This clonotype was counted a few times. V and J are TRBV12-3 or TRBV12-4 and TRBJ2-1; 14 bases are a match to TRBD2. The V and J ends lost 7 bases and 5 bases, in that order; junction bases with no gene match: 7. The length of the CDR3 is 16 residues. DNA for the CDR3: TGTGCCAGCACCCCCGGGACTAGCGGGAGTAACAATGAGCAGTTCTTC. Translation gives CASTPGTSGSNNEQFF.

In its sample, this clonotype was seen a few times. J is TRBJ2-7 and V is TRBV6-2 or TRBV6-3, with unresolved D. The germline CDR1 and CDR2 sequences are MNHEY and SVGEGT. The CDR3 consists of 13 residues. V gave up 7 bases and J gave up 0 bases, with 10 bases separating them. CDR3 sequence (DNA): TGTGCCAGCAAACCGGATAGCTCCTACGAGCAGTACTTC. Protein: CASKPDSSYEQYF.

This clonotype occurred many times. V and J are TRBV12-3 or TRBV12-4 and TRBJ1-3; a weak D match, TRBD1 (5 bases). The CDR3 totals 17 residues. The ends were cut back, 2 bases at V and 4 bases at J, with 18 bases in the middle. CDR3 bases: TGTGCCAGCAGTTTAAACACAGGATTCCTGGGAGGAAACACCATATATTTT. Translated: CASSLNTGFLGGNTIYF.

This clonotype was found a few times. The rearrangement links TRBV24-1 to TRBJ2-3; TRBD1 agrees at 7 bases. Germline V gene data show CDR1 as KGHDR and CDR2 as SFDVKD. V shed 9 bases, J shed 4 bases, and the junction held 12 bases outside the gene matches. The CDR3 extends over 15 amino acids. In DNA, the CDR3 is TGTGCCACCTCCGGACAGGAAAGGGCCCCAGATACGCAGTATTTT. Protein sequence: CATSGQERAPDTQYF.

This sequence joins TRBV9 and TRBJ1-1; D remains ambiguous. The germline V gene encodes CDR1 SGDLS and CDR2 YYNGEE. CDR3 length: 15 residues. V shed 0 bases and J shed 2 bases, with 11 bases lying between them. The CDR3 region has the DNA TGTGCCAGCAGCGTAGTAGTGGCAGCCAACACTGAAGCTTTCTTT. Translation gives CASSVVVAANTEAFF.

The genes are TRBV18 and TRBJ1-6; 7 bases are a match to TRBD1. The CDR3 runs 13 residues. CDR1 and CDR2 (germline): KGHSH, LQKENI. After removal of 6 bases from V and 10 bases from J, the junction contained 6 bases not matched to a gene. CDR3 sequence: CASSPEGASPLHF. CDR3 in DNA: TGTGCCAGCTCCCCGGAGGGGGCCTCACCCCTCCACTTT.